The source of this TCR beta chain is a study of shared clonotypes between healthy human individuals. Study results and caveats: When compared with the clonotypes that were shared by all four sorted-subset donors, the non-shared clonotypes turned out to have lower generation probabilities. Blood was the only sampled material, and tissue repertoires likely differ.

The CDR3 extends over 12 amino acids. Per germline, CDR1 SEHNR and CDR2 FQNEAQ (reference sequence). Regarding this clone: Its antigen remains unknown. A far larger clone lies a single base away; this is likely a read error. Other DNA sequences in the sample encode the same CDR3.

The assay was immunoSEQ multiplex PCR, and TCRdb's table has in-frame clones only and misses some. The sample carries about 79,000 clones, 60% to 80% recorded once. The origin of this receptor is a man between 25 and 39 years old in good health. The chain carries TRBV7-9 and TRBJ2-5, with a weak D call TRBD2 (5 bases). The sample consisted of memory CD8+ T cells sorted from blood. Regarding subset: CD45RO+ cells pooled with CCR7-negative TemRA cells. This CDR3 reads CASTRAEETQYF. The CDR3 DNA is TGTGCTAGCACGAGGGCTGAGGAGACCCAGTACTTC.